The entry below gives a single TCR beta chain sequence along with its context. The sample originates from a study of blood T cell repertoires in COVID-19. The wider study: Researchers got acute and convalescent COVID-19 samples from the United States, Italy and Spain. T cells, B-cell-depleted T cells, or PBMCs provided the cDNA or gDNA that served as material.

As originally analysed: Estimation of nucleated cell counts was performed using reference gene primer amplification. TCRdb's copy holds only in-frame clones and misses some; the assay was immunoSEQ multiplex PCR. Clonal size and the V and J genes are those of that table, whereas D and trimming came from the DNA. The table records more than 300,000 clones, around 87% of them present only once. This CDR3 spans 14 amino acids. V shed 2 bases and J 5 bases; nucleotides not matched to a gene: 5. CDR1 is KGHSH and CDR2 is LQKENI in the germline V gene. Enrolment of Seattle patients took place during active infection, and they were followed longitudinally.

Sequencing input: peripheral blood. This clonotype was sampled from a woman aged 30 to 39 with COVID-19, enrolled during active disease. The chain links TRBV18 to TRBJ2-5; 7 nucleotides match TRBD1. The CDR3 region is CASSPTGAGETQYF. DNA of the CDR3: TGTGCCAGCTCACCAACAGGGGCAGGGGAGACCCAGTACTTC.